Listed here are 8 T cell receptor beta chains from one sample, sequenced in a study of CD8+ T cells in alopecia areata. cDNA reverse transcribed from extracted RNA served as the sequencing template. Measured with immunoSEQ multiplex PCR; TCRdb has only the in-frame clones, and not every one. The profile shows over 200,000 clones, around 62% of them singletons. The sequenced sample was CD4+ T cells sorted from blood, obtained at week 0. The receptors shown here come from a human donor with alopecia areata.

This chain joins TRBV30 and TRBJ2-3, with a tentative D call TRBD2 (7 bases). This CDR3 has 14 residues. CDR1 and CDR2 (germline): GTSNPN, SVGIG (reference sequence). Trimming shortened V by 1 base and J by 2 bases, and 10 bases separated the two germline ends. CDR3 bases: TGTGCCTGGAGTGCCGGGGGGCCCACAGATACGCAGTATTTT. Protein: CAWSAGGPTDTQYF. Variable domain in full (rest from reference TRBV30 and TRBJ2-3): SQTIHQWPATLVQPVGSPLSLECTVEGTSNPNLYWYRQAAGRGLQLLFYSVGIGQISSEVPQNLSASRPQDRQFILSSKKLLLSDSGFYLCAWSAGGPTDTQYFGPGTRLTVL.

CDR3 sequence (DNA): TGTGCCAGCAGCGTAGTGGGGGTTAGCACAGATACGCAGTATTTT. It codes for CASSVVGVSTDTQYF. The chain links TRBV9 to TRBJ2-3, with D possibly called TRBD1 or TRBD2 (5 bases each). The CDR3 spans 15 residues. CDR1 is SGDLS, CDR2 YYNGEE, per germline. V gave up 0 bases and J gave up 0 bases, with 8 bases separating them.

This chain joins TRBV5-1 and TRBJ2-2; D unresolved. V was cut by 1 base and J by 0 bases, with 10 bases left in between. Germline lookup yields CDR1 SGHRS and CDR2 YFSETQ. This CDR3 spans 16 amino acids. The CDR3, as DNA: TGCGCCAGCAGCTTGAACCATTTAGCGAACACCGGGGAGCTGTTTTTT. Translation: CASSLNHLANTGELFF.

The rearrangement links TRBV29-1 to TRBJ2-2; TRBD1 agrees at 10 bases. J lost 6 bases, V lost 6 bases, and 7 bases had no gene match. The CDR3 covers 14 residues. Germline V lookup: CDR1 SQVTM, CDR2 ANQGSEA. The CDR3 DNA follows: TGCAGCGTCGGACAGGGGGGGCGATCCGGGGAGCTGTTTTTT. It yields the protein CSVGQGGRSGELFF.

In nucleotides, the CDR3 is TGCGCCAGCAGCATATCCCTCCGGGACAGGAGCACAGATACGCAGTATTTT. Its protein is CASSISLRDRSTDTQYF. The chain employs TRBV5-1 and TRBJ2-3; 8 bases are shared with TRBD1. Germline V gene data show CDR1 as SGHRS and CDR2 as YFSETQ. The CDR3 has 17 residues. V lost 4 bases to trimming and J lost 0 bases; unmatched junction nucleotides: 10.

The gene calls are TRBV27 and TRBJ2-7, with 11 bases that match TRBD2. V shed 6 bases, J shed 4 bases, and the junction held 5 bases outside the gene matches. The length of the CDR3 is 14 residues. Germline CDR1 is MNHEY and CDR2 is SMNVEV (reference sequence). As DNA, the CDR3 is TGTGCCAGCAGGGGAACTAGCGGGAGTTACGAGCAGTACTTC. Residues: CASRGTSGSYEQYF.

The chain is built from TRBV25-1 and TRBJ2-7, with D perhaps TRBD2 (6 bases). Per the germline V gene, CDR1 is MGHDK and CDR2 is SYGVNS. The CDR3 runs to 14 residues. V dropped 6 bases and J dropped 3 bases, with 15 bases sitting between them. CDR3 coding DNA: TGTGCCAGCAGGAGGAGCGGGCCCAACTACGAGCAGTACTTC. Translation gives CASRRSGPNYEQYF.

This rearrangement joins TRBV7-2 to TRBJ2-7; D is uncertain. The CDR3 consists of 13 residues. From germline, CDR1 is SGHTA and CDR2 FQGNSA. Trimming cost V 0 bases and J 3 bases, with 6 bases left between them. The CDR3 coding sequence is TGTGCCAGCAGCTTAGCGGACGTCTACGAGCAGTACTTC. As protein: CASSLADVYEQYF.